The 23 T cell receptor beta chains listed next were all sequenced from one sample in a study of T cell responses to AZD1222 COVID-19 vaccine. The protocol was immunoSEQ multiplex PCR, while the TCRdb copy is restricted to in-frame clones and leaves out a portion. Of about 110,000 clones detected, about nine tenths appear once; the ten largest clones hold approximately 2.7%. Sequences were derived from peripheral blood, sampled 28 days after the second AZD1222 dose. These receptors were collected from an adult who received the AZD1222 COVID-19 vaccine.

This chain uses TRBV9 with TRBJ1-1; D is possibly TRBD1 (5 bases). The V end lost 2 bases, the J end lost 3 bases, and 11 bases lay between the germline ends. This CDR3 has 14 amino acids. Germline V gene data show CDR1 as SGDLS and CDR2 as YYNGEE. The CDR3 loop is CASSVRWGDTEAFF. The CDR3 region has the DNA TGTGCCAGCAGCGTTCGGTGGGGGGACACTGAAGCTTTCTTT. Supplemented by reference TRBV9 and TRBJ1-1, the full variable domain reads DSGVTQTPKHLITATGQRVTLRCSPRSGDLSVYWYQQSLDQGLQFLIQYYNGEERAKGNILERFSAQQFPDLHSELNLSSLELGDSALYFCASSVRWGDTEAFFGQGTRLTVV.

This clone was counted a few times. The V and J genes are TRBV28 and TRBJ1-5; 8 nucleotides align to TRBD1. Germline CDR1 reads MDHEN; CDR2 reads SYDVKM. The CDR3 consists of 13 residues. V shed 10 bases and J 7 bases; nucleotides not matched to a gene: 9. CDR3 coding DNA: TGTGCCACTAGGACAGGGCCAAGACAGCCCCAGCATTTT. This codes for CATRTGPRQPQHF.

This rearrangement joins TRBV9 to TRBJ1-2, with D perhaps TRBD1 (5 bases). Germline assignment: CDR1 SGDLS and CDR2 YYNGEE. V was shortened by 4 bases and J by 5 bases, with 12 bases between the two germline ends. The CDR3 is made up of 13 amino acids. The CDR3 DNA follows: TGTGCCAGCAGCCCGGGGGTAGGGTATGGCTACACCTTC. This codes for CASSPGVGYGYTF.

The chain is built from TRBV2 and TRBJ1-2; D not certain. The CDR3 consists of 14 residues. Germline values: CDR1 SNHLY, CDR2 FYNNEI. V was clipped by 10 bases and J by 3 bases, with 18 bases between them. CDR3 nucleotides: TGTGCCACCATACCCGGCCTTCTTCACTATGGCTACACCTTC. This codes for CATIPGLLHYGYTF. Combining the CDR3 with reference TRBV2 and TRBJ1-2 gives the whole variable domain EPEVTQTPSHQVTQMGQEVILRCVPISNHLYFYWYRQILGQKVEFLVSFYNNEISEKSEIFDDQFSVERPDGSNFTLKIRSTKLEDSAMYFCATIPGLLHYGYTFGSGTRLTVV.

The genes are TRBV19 and TRBJ1-4, with D maybe TRBD1 (5 bases). The CDR3 sequence is 14 residues long. The germline CDR1 and CDR2 sequences are LNHDA and SQIVND (reference sequence). Trimming took off 6 bases at V and 3 bases at J, with 11 bases between the two ends. CDR3 protein: CASSRDGANEKLFF. CDR3 sequence (DNA): TGTGCCAGTAGCCGGGACGGAGCTAATGAAAAACTGTTTTTT.

This sequence joins TRBV5-1 and TRBJ1-3; the match to TRBD1 covers 9 bases. The CDR3 length is 15 residues. Per the germline V gene, CDR1 is SGHRS and CDR2 is YFSETQ. With 4 bases clipped from V and 2 bases from J, the junction kept 4 bases outside the gene matches. CDR3 in DNA: TGCGCCAGCAGCACGACAGGGGGAACTGGAAACACCATATATTTT. Protein product: CASSTTGGTGNTIYF.

The chain recombines TRBV5-5 with TRBJ1-6; D is possibly TRBD1 (6 bases). This CDR3 is built from 16 residues. With 1 base removed from V and 6 bases from J, the gap between germline ends came to 14 bases. The germline V gene encodes CDR1 SGHKS and CDR2 YYEKEE (reference sequence). The CDR3 bases are TGTGCCAGCAGCTTGTACGGGGGCGGGGGTAATTCACCCCTCCACTTT. The encoded protein is CASSLYGGGGNSPLHF.

CDR3 sequence reads: CASSPPGGRDQPQHF. The DNA for the CDR3 is TGTGCCAGCTCACCACCGGGGGGCAGGGATCAGCCCCAGCATTTT. V usage is TRBV18 and J usage is TRBJ1-5, with D possibly matching TRBD1 (6 bases). The CDR3 totals 15 residues. Trimming took 0 bases from V and 5 from J, leaving 11 bases between them. Germline CDR1 is KGHSH and CDR2 is LQKENI.

The chain has TRBV18 and TRBJ1-4, with a possible D match to TRBD1 (5 bases). Germline V gene lookup returns CDR1 KGHSH and CDR2 LQKENI. This CDR3 is 15 amino acids long. Trimming shortened V by 1 base and J by 3 bases, and 9 bases separated the two germline ends. Here the CDR3 DNA reads TGTGCCAGCTCACCACTTCGGGGACCTAATGAAAAACTGTTTTTT. It codes for CASSPLRGPNEKLFF.

The V and J genes are TRBV3-1 (or the pseudogene TRBV3-2) and TRBJ2-5; possibly TRBD2 for D (5 bases). Trimming removed 4 bases at V and 4 bases at J, with 10 bases between. The CDR3 extends over 13 amino acids. From germline, CDR1 is LGHDT and CDR2 YNNKEL (reference sequence). The CDR3 is CASSPGGLETQYF. The CDR3 nucleotides read TGTGCCAGCAGCCCCGGCGGGTTAGAGACCCAGTACTTC.

This chain links TRBV5-8 with TRBJ1-5, with 7 bases aligning to TRBD1. V lost 5 bases, J lost 5 bases, and 19 bases stayed unmatched. The CDR3 contains 18 residues. CDR1 SGHTS and CDR2 YDEGEE come from the germline V gene. The CDR3 reads CASSRRTGVIGSDQPQHF. In nucleotides, the CDR3 is TGTGCCAGCAGTCGGCGGACAGGCGTGATCGGGTCGGATCAGCCCCAGCATTTT.

The rearrangement joins TRBV29-1 to TRBJ2-5; D possibly corresponds to TRBD1 (6 bases). V gave up 7 bases and J gave up 5 bases, with 20 bases separating them. The CDR3 has 14 residues. CDR1 and CDR2 from the germline V gene are SQVTM and ANQGSEA. CDR3 bases: TGCAGCGCCCGAGCCGCAGGGGAACCTGAGACCCAGTACTTC. It encodes CSARAAGEPETQYF.

The genes are TRBV12-2 and TRBJ1-3; the listed D gene, TRBD1, was not tested against the DNA. TRBV12-2 constitutes a pseudogene. This CDR3 is built from 13 residues. The CDR3 nucleotides are TGTGCAAGCGGCAGGGGGACTGGAAACACCATATATTTT. This codes for CASGRGTGNTIYF.

This clone was counted a single time. The rearrangement links TRBV5-1 to TRBJ1-1, with TRBD1 matching 9 bases. V lost 0 bases, J lost 5 bases, and 8 bases stayed unmatched. The CDR3 totals 16 residues. In germline, CDR1 is SGHRS, CDR2 YFSETQ. The CDR3 DNA follows: TGCGCCAGCAGCTTGGCCCTTACAGGGGGCTCGACTGAAGCTTTCTTT. It yields the protein CASSLALTGGSTEAFF.

V and J are TRBV27 and TRBJ1-1; 8 nucleotides align to TRBD1. The V gene end was trimmed by 0 bases and the J gene end by 4 bases; junction bases not matched to a gene: 10. Germline V gene sequence: CDR1 MNHEY, CDR2 SMNVEV (reference sequence). The CDR3 has 17 residues. As DNA, the CDR3 is TGTGCCAGCAGTTTATCGACGGCAGGGGGCTGGAGCACTGAAGCTTTCTTT. This encodes CASSLSTAGGWSTEAFF.

This clone was observed a handful of times. The chain combines TRBV4-1 with TRBJ2-7; TRBD1 agrees at 8 bases. V trimming: 2 bases; J trimming: 4 bases; junction bases outside the gene matches: 4. This CDR3 region has 14 residues. The V gene's germline CDR1 is MGHRA and CDR2 YSYEKL. CDR3 sequence reads: CASSQNRGIYEQYF. CDR3 in DNA: TGCGCCAGCAGCCAAAACAGGGGGATTTACGAGCAGTACTTC.

This rearrangement joins TRBV28 to TRBJ1-5, with 8 positions matching TRBD1. After removal of 2 bases from V and 6 bases from J, the junction contained 3 bases not matched to a gene. The CDR3 extends over 14 amino acids. Germline lookup yields CDR1 MDHEN and CDR2 SYDVKM. The CDR3 DNA reads TGTGCCAGCAGTTTAGTGGACAGGGTTCAGCCCCAGCATTTT. Translation gives CASSLVDRVQPQHF.

The chain employs TRBV18 and TRBJ2-1; 8 nucleotides agree with TRBD2. The CDR3 contains 14 residues. V gave up 5 bases and J gave up 6 bases; unmatched junction bases: 6. From germline, CDR1 is KGHSH and CDR2 LQKENI. CDR3: CASSSASGGNEQFF. The CDR3, as DNA: TGTGCCAGCTCATCCGCAAGCGGGGGCAATGAGCAGTTCTTC.

The chain joins TRBV11-1 to TRBJ2-5; possible D gene TRBD1, 5 bases. The CDR3 covers 15 residues. Per the germline V gene, CDR1 is SGHAT and CDR2 is FQDESV (reference sequence). Trimming removed 4 bases from V and 5 bases from J, with 17 bases in between. This CDR3 reads CASSSEPDTLETQYF. Here the CDR3 DNA reads TGTGCCAGCAGCTCTGAACCGGACACTCTGGAGACCCAGTACTTC. Full variable domain (outside the CDR3, taken from reference TRBV11-1 and TRBJ2-5): EAEVAQSPRYKITEKSQAVAFWCDPISGHATLYWYRQILGQGPELLVQFQDESVVDDSQLPKDRFSAERLKGVDSTLKIQPAELGDSAMYLCASSSEPDTLETQYFGPGTRLLVL.

The CDR3 sequence is CASSPNQVPYGYTF. CDR3 nucleotides: TGTGCCAGCAGCCCCAACCAGGTCCCCTATGGCTACACCTTC. The chain joins TRBV9 to TRBJ1-2; D is undetermined. The CDR3 has 14 residues. Germline V gives CDR1 SGDLS, CDR2 YYNGEE. Trimming left V 4 bases short and J 4 bases short, with 14 bases between.

This sequence joins TRBV27 and TRBJ2-7, with 7 bases that match TRBD1. The trim removed 6 bases at V and 4 bases at J, leaving 12 bases unmatched. Germline-derived CDR1 and CDR2 are MNHEY and SMNVEV (reference sequence). The CDR3 sequence is 15 residues long. The CDR3 protein is CASRRTGPDRYEQYF. CDR3 DNA sequence: TGTGCCAGCAGGAGGACAGGACCAGATCGGTACGAGCAGTACTTC.

The chain uses TRBV10-3 and TRBJ2-6; 8 bases are a match to TRBD2. V gave up 10 bases and J gave up 2 bases; unmatched junction bases: 4. The CDR3 has 14 amino acids. CDR1 and CDR2 (germline): ENHRY, SYGVKD. CDR3: CASRGGPGANVLTF. Here the CDR3 DNA reads TGTGCCAGCCGGGGGGGGCCTGGGGCCAACGTCCTGACTTTC.

The rearrangement uses TRBV16 and TRBJ1-1, with 11 bases fitting TRBD1. The CDR3 consists of 17 residues. V shed 1 base, J shed 5 bases, and the junction held 9 bases outside the gene matches. Germline CDR1 is KGHSY and CDR2 is FQNENV. The CDR3 bases are TGTGCCAGCAGCCAATTGGGGACAGGGGGTTTTGGTACTGAAGCTTTCTTT. Its translation is CASSQLGTGGFGTEAFF. Drawing the rest from reference TRBV16 and TRBJ1-1, the complete variable domain is GEEVAQTPKHLVRGEGQKAKLYCAPIKGHSYVFWYQQVLKNEFKFLISFQNENVFDETGMPKERFSAKCLPNSPCSLEIQATKLEDSAVYFCASSQLGTGGFGTEAFFGQGTRLTVV.